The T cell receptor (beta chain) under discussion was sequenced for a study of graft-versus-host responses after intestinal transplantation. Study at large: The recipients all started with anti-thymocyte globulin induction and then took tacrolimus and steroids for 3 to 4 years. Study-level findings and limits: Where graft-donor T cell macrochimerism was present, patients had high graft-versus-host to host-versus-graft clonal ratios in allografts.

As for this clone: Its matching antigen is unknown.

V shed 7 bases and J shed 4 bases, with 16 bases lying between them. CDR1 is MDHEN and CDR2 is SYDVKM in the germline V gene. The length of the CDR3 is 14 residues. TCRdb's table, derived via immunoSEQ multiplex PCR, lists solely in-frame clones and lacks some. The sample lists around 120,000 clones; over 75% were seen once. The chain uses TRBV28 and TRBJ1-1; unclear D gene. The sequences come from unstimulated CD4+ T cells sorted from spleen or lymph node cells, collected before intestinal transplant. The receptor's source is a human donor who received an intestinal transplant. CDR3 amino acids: CASTQTQRVTEAFF. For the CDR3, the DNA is TGTGCCAGCACCCAGACCCAGCGGGTCACTGAAGCTTTCTTT.